These 23 T cell receptor beta chains came from one sample sequenced in a study of T cell changes during pregnancy in multiple sclerosis. Assay used: immunoSEQ multiplex PCR; TCRdb lists only in-frame clones, some missing. The sample yields about 21,000 clones, roughly 87% seen once. Sequences were derived from CD8+ T cells from peripheral blood mononuclear cells, sampled in the second trimester of pregnancy. The receptors stem from a female donor in good health, enrolled as a control in a pregnancy study.

This chain links TRBV4-1 with TRBJ2-2; D unresolved. Germline V gene sequence: CDR1 MGHRA, CDR2 YSYEKL. CDR3 length equals 14 residues. The V end lost 0 bases, the J end lost 5 bases, and 7 bases lay between the germline ends. In nucleotides, the CDR3 is TGCGCCAGCAGCCAAGACGTCGAGACCGGGGAGCTGTTTTTT. It specifies CASSQDVETGELFF.

The rearrangement joins TRBV6-4 to TRBJ2-2; weak D call: TRBD1 (6 bases). Trimming stripped 6 bases from V and 2 bases from J, with 13 bases between. CDR3 length equals 15 residues. Germline V gene lookup returns CDR1 MRHNA and CDR2 SNTAGT. In nucleotides, the CDR3 is TGTGCCAGCAGCGCCGGGACATACAACACCGGGGAGCTGTTTTTT. It is translated as CASSAGTYNTGELFF.

The chain couples TRBV28 to TRBJ1-4; 9 bases are shared with TRBD1. The V gene's germline CDR1 is MDHEN and CDR2 SYDVKM. The V and J ends lost 9 bases and 10 bases, in that order; junction bases with no gene match: 9. The CDR3 has 13 residues. Written as DNA, the CDR3 is TGTGCCAGTGCGACAGGGGGTGGGGGAAAACTGTTTTTT. It specifies CASATGGGGKLFF.

The sample holds a few counts of this clone. The chain recombines TRBV9 with TRBJ2-1; 8 positions match TRBD2. Germline V gene data show CDR1 as SGDLS and CDR2 as YYNGEE. The CDR3 is 16 amino acids. The V gene end was trimmed by 4 bases and the J gene end by 0 bases; junction bases not matched to a gene: 6. CDR3 nucleotides: TGTGCCAGCAGCTATGGCGGGGGGAGCTCCTACAATGAGCAGTTCTTC. It codes for CASSYGGGSSYNEQFF.

The rearrangement uses TRBV5-1 and TRBJ2-7; tentative D call: TRBD2 (5 bases). V was clipped by 5 bases and J by 0 bases, with 12 bases between them. The CDR3 consists of 14 residues. Germline V CDR1 and CDR2: SGHRS, YFSETQ. The DNA of the CDR3 is TGCGCCAGCAGTGAGGGCCGCATCTCCTACGAGCAGTACTTC. This gives the protein CASSEGRISYEQYF.

The rearrangement uses TRBV4-2 and TRBJ1-1; 9 bases map to TRBD1. The germline gives CDR1 LGHNA, CDR2 YNFKEQ. This CDR3 region has 15 residues. Trimming removed 4 bases from V and 2 bases from J; junction bases left unmatched: 5. CDR3 sequence: CASSPRDRENTEAFF. In nucleotides, the CDR3 is TGTGCCAGCAGCCCTAGGGACAGGGAAAACACTGAAGCTTTCTTT.

The chain employs TRBV29-1 and TRBJ2-1; TRBD2 agrees at 8 bases. Germline-derived CDR1 and CDR2 are SQVTM and ANQGSEA. Trimming cost V 0 bases and J 9 bases; bases outside gene matches: 10. There are 15 residues in the CDR3. CDR3: CSVEDPQRELSEQFF. The CDR3 bases are TGCAGCGTTGAAGATCCTCAGCGGGAGCTTTCTGAGCAGTTCTTC.

The chain carries TRBV7-9 and TRBJ2-4; TRBD1 might be the D (5 bases). V lost 1 base and J lost 10, with 14 bases in between. The CDR3 runs 14 residues. Germline values: CDR1 SEHNR, CDR2 FQNEAQ (reference sequence). For the CDR3, the DNA is TGTGCCAGCAGCTTAGAAAGGCAGGGTTTAATTCAGTACTTC. It yields the protein CASSLERQGLIQYF.

The V gene is TRBV27, the J gene TRBJ1-2, with TRBD1 identical over 9 bases. Germline CDR1 and CDR2: MNHEY and SMNVEV (reference sequence). The CDR3 length is 16 residues. Germline trimming cut 0 bases from V and 8 bases from J; bases unmatched to any gene: 10. CDR3 DNA: TGTGCCAGCAGTTTATCAAAAGGGGACAGGGACGTAGGCTACACCTTC. Translated: CASSLSKGDRDVGYTF.

This clone was seen just once. CDR3 nucleotides: TGTGCCAGCAGCCGGCGACTAGCGGGGGGGCCGGGCACAGATACGCAGTATTTT. This sequence encodes CASSRRLAGGPGTDTQYF. The chain combines TRBV7-8 with TRBJ2-3, with 14 bases fitting TRBD2. Germline CDR1 reads SGHVS; CDR2 reads FQNEAQ. The CDR3 runs 18 residues. The V and J ends lost 5 bases and 1 base, in that order; junction bases with no gene match: 8.

V is TRBV28 and J is TRBJ2-2; perhaps TRBD1 as D (5 bases). This CDR3 comprises 16 residues. Trimming left V 5 bases short and J 0 bases short, with 13 bases between. Germline assignment: CDR1 MDHEN and CDR2 SYDVKM. CDR3 bases: TGTGCCAGCAGTCAAATAGGACAAACGAACACCGGGGAGCTGTTTTTT. Amino acids: CASSQIGQTNTGELFF. Supplemented by reference TRBV28 and TRBJ2-2, the full variable domain reads DVKVTQSSRYLVKRTGEKVFLECVQDMDHENMFWYRQDPGLGLRLIYFSYDVKMKEKGDIPEGYSVSREKKERFSLILESASTNQTSMYLCASSQIGQTNTGELFFGEGSRLTVL.

By share of the sample, this clone is medium-sized (0.01 to 0.1%). V gene TRBV19 combines with J gene TRBJ1-2; 9 nucleotides agree with TRBD1. The germline V gene encodes CDR1 LNHDA and CDR2 SQIVND (reference sequence). This CDR3 is 16 amino acids long. With 3 bases clipped from V and 8 bases from J, the junction kept 13 bases outside the gene matches. The CDR3 DNA reads as TGTGCCAGTAGTATCCTGTTACAGGGGGCAGGGTACGGCTACACCTTC. Translation: CASSILLQGAGYGYTF.

This clone appeared a single time. This chain joins TRBV10-1 and TRBJ2-7; a weak D match, TRBD2 (5 bases). The CDR3 is 15 residues long. The germline V and J ends were trimmed by 2 bases and 7 bases, with 18 bases remaining between them. The V gene's germline CDR1 is WNHNN and CDR2 SYGVQD (reference sequence). The CDR3 sequence: CASSELAPPEREQYF. CDR3 in DNA: TGCGCCAGCAGTGAGCTAGCCCCCCCAGAGAGGGAGCAGTACTTC.

V is TRBV2 and J is TRBJ2-1; perhaps TRBD2 as D (7 bases). V lost 3 bases and J lost 9, with 12 bases in between. The V gene's germline CDR1 is SNHLY and CDR2 FYNNEI. The CDR3 runs 13 residues. The CDR3 nucleotides are TGTGCCAGCAGTGACGGGGGGCTAGGTGAGCAGTTCTTC. Its translation: CASSDGGLGEQFF.

This clone was found a few times. The V call is TRBV28, the J call TRBJ1-2; 9 bases map to TRBD1. The germline gives CDR1 MDHEN, CDR2 SYDVKM. The CDR3 sequence is 17 residues long. J was trimmed by 4 bases and V by 1 base; bases with no gene match: 10. The CDR3 spells CASSLSLKQGAVYGYTF. Written as DNA, the CDR3 is TGTGCCAGCAGTTTATCCCTCAAACAGGGGGCAGTCTATGGCTACACCTTC.

The CDR3 region has the DNA TGTGCCAGCAGCTTAGGAAGCGGGAGGGCCTCTTACGAGCAGTACTTC. Protein product: CASSLGSGRASYEQYF. The J gene is TRBJ2-7, the V gene TRBV13; 10 bases line up with TRBD2. The CDR3 consists of 16 residues. J lost 4 bases, V lost 0 bases, and 6 bases had no gene match. Germline V gives CDR1 PRHDT, CDR2 FYEKMQ (reference sequence).

This clone is labeled medium-sized. V gene TRBV14 combines with J gene TRBJ2-1; 13 bases match TRBD2. Germline CDR1 SGHDN, CDR2 FVKESK. The CDR3 has 18 amino acids. Unmatched junction bases numbered 11, after V lost 3 bases and J lost 6 bases. CDR3 residues: CASSHGTSGTSRANEQFF. CDR3 nucleotide sequence: TGTGCCAGCAGCCATGGGACTAGCGGGACCAGTCGGGCCAATGAGCAGTTCTTC.

The chain couples TRBV30 to TRBJ2-7, with D possibly matching TRBD2 (6 bases). V shed 5 bases and J shed 0 bases, with 11 bases lying between them. Germline CDR1 reads GTSNPN; CDR2 reads SVGIG (reference sequence). This CDR3 contains 13 residues. The CDR3 reads CAWAIGGSYEQYF. For the CDR3, the DNA is TGTGCCTGGGCAATCGGGGGCTCCTACGAGCAGTACTTC.

This clone was found once. Other DNA sequences in the sample encode the same CDR3. The V and J genes are TRBV15 and TRBJ1-4; D is unresolved. Germline CDR1 reads LNHNV; CDR2 reads YYDKDF (reference sequence). V was shortened by 4 bases and J by 4 bases, with 16 bases between the two germline ends. The CDR3 is made up of 16 amino acids. The CDR3 sequence: CATSKSRGAGNEKLFF. The DNA of the CDR3 is TGTGCCACCAGCAAGAGCCGGGGAGCCGGTAATGAAAAACTGTTTTTT.

This clone was detected only a few times. The chain recombines TRBV6-5 with TRBJ2-1, with D possibly TRBD2 on 6 matching bases. V was trimmed by 2 bases and J by 6 bases, leaving 14 bases between them. CDR1 and CDR2 (germline): MNHEY, SVGAGI. The CDR3 is made up of 15 amino acids. The DNA for the CDR3 is TGTGCCAGCAGTTACCCGGGACTCGACGGCAATGAGCAGTTCTTC. This sequence encodes CASSYPGLDGNEQFF.

The chain combines TRBV9 with TRBJ1-2; 7 bases are shared with TRBD1. CDR3 length: 16 residues. Germline-derived CDR1 and CDR2 are SGDLS and YYNGEE. The V segment lost 1 base and the J segment 1 base; nucleotides outside the gene matches: 7. The CDR3 nucleotides are TGTGCCAGCAGCGTAAGCGACAGGGAATATAACTATGGCTACACCTTC. This codes for CASSVSDREYNYGYTF.

The chain employs TRBV5-6 and TRBJ2-3; 11 bases agree with TRBD2. Germline lookup yields CDR1 SGHDT and CDR2 YYEEEE. V was clipped by 4 bases and J by 1 base; unmatched bases: 2. The CDR3 loop spans 15 amino acids. The DNA for the CDR3 is TGTGCCAGCAGCACGGGACTAGCGGGCACAGATACGCAGTATTTT. It codes for CASSTGLAGTDTQYF.

This rearrangement joins TRBV4-2 to TRBJ2-7; 9 bases agree with TRBD2. The germline CDR1 and CDR2 sequences are LGHNA and YNFKEQ. The CDR3 loop spans 16 amino acids. With V trimmed by 1 base and J by 9 bases, 13 bases remained unmatched. The CDR3 spells CASSQGLAGGGRGQYF. CDR3 sequence (DNA): TGTGCCAGCAGCCAAGGGTTGGCGGGGGGGGGTCGGGGGCAGTACTTC.